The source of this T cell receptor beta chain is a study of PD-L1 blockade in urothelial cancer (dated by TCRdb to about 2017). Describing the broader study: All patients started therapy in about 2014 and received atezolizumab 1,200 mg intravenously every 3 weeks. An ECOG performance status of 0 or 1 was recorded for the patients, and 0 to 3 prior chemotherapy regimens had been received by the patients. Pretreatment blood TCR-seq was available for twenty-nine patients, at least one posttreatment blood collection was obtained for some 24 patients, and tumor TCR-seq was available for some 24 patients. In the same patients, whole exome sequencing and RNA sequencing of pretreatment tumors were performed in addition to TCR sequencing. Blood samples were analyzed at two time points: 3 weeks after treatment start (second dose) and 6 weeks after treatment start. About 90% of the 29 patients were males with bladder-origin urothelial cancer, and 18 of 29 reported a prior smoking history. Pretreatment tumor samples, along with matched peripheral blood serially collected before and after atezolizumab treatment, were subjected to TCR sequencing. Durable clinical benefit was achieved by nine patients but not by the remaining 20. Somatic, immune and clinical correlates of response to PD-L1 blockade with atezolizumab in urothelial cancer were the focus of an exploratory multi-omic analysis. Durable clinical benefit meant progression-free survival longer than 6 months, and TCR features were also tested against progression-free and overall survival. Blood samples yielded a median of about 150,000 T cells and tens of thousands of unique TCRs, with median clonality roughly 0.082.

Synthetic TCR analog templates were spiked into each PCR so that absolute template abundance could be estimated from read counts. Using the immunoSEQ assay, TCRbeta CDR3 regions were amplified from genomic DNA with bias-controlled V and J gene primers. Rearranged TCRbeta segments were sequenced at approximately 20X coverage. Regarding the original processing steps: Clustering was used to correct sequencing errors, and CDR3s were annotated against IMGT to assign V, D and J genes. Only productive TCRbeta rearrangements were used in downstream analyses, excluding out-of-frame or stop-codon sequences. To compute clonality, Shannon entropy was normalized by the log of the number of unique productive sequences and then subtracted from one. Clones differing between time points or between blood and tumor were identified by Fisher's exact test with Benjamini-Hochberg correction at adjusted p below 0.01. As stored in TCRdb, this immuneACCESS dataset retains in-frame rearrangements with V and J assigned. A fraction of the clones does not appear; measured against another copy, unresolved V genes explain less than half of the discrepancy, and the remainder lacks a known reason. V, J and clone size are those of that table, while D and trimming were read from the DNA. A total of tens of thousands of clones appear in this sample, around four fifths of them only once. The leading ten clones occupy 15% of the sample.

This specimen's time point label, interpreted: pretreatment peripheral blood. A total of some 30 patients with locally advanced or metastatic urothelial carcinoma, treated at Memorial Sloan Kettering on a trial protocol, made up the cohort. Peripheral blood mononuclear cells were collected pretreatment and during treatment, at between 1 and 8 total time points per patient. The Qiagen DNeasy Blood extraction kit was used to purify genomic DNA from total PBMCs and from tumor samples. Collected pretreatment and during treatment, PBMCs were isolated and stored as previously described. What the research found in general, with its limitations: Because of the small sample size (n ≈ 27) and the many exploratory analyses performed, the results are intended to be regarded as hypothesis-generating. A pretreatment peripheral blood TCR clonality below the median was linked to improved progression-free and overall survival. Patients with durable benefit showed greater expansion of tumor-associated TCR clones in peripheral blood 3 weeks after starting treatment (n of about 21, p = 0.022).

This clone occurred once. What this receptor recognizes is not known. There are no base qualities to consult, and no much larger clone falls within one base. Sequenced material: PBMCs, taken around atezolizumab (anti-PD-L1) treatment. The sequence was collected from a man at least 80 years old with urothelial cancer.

For the CDR3, the sequence is CASSPNRDRGKNEQFF. The nucleotide sequence is given as TGTGCCAGCAGCCCAAACCGGGACAGGGGGAAGAATGAGCAGTTCTTC. The sequence links TRBV5-4 to TRBJ2-1, with TRBD1 matching 11 junction bases. The CDR3, cysteine through phenylalanine, is 16 amino acids long. Here the CDR3 DNA is all that survives: 48 bases in frame from base 1. V and J are trimmed by 4 bases and 7 bases, and the gene matches miss 10 bases of the junction. For CDR1 and CDR2, the germline V gene (reference sequence) lists SGHNT and YYREEE.